This T cell receptor (beta chain) was identified during a study of blood T cell repertoires in COVID-19 (dated by TCRdb to about 2020). Some background on the complete study: Samples covering the acute and convalescent phases of COVID-19 were provided by collaborators in the United States, Italy and Spain. Samples came from the ongoing ImmuneRACE study (first 160 participants) plus 1,254 subjects from 6 global collaborators. Subjects who had been exposed to COVID-19, were actively infected with it, or had recovered from it provided the deeply sampled blood TCRbeta repertoires that made up the dataset. The sample metadata nearly always contained a de-identified subject ID, COVID-19 status, age in years and sex. The prospective study material was composed of cDNA or gDNA derived from T cells, B-cell-depleted T cells, or PBMCs. Where available, HLA class I and class II types were obtained from metadata supplied by the sample provider rather than from assay-based typing. The repertoires were released in a freely available public database meant as a resource for research on the immune response to SARS-CoV-2. What the study reported, not specific to this receptor: How much clinical and demographic metadata was included differed by source and by participant, and the metadata was provided uncurated.

In the prospective study, participants were roughly 18 to 100 years old, resided in about two dozen geographic areas of the United States, and were enrolled through a virtual design. Cohort assignment in the prospective study relied on participant-reported clinical history from a screening survey and a study questionnaire. Recovered participants in ImmuneRACE Cohort 3 were defined by two consecutive negative NP/OP PCR tests, clearance by a healthcare professional, or resolution of symptoms. Mobile phlebotomists in the prospective study collected whole blood, serum and a nasopharyngeal or oropharyngeal swab from every participant. Over an approximately two-month period, participants in the prospective study had the option of providing additional blood draws and questionnaires. Blood samples from the prospective study were shipped frozen or at room temperature prior to DNA extraction. With regard to this clone: Its binding antigen is unknown. Within one base of it there is no much larger clone, and no base qualities were kept.

TCRbeta CDR3 regions were amplified from genomic DNA using the immunoSEQ Assay, a bias-controlled multiplex PCR. On the study's bioinformatics: The number of nucleated cells in each sample was estimated from the amplification of reference gene primers within the assay. To quantify the absolute abundance of each unique TCRbeta CDR3 rearrangement, sequence reads were collapsed and filtered. For each sample, productive Simpson clonality was calculated as the square root of Simpson's diversity index over productive rearrangements. TCRdb holds this immuneACCESS table with in-frame rearrangements only. Some clones are missing; in checked studies, unresolved V genes explain under half, and the rest has no known cause. V and J calls and clone size come straight from that table; D and trimming were deduced from the DNA. The sample table records about 270,000 clones; 75% to 90% of these occur just once. In total, the top ten clones hold over 2% of the sample.

This TCR was recovered from a woman between 18 and 29 years old who had recovered from COVID-19. Sequenced: PBMCs or T cells enriched from blood (not recorded which).

This receptor has the CDR3 CASRRDTLGNSPLHF. The nucleotides read TGTGCCAGCAGACGGGACACCTTAGGGAATTCACCCCTCCACTTT. Here the chain combines TRBV5-6 and TRBJ1-6, with TRBD1 perhaps the D gene, on 6 matching bases. The cysteine opens and the phenylalanine closes a CDR3 of 15 amino acids. The sequence is cut down to CDR3 DNA, 45 bases in frame from base 1. CDR1 SGHDT and CDR2 YYEEEE were looked up in the germline V gene. Trimming at the junction amounts to 5 bases on V and 7 bases on J, and the germline ends lie 16 bases apart.